These 28 T cell receptor beta chains originate from one sample sequenced in a study of blood T cell repertoires in COVID-19. Profiled with immunoSEQ multiplex PCR; TCRdb holds only in-frame clones, not every one. The table has roughly 81,000 clones, 89% seen once; the top ten hold 9% to 15%. Sequencing input: peripheral blood. These receptors were taken from a man in his 70s with active or convalescent COVID-19.

The J gene is TRBJ1-1, the V gene TRBV2; possibly TRBD1 for D (6 bases). CDR1 SNHLY and CDR2 FYNNEI come from the germline V gene. The germline V and J ends were trimmed by 10 bases and 3 bases, with 18 bases remaining between them. The CDR3 runs 14 residues. CDR3 residues: CATRWGGSDTEAFF. For the CDR3, the DNA is TGTGCCACCCGGTGGGGGGGCTCGGACACTGAAGCTTTCTTT.

The gene calls are TRBV27 and TRBJ2-3; 7 bases are a match to TRBD2. Per germline, CDR1 MNHEY and CDR2 SMNVEV (reference sequence). Trimming cost V 0 bases and J 0 bases; bases outside gene matches: 3. CDR3 size: 16 residues. The CDR3, as DNA: TGTGCCAGCAGTTTATCGGCTAGCGGAAGCACAGATACGCAGTATTTT. It yields the protein CASSLSASGSTDTQYF.

This CDR3 is CASTKKTSGATGDGYTF. CDR3 bases: TGTGCCAGCACTAAGAAGACTTCTGGCGCGACAGGGGATGGCTACACCTTC. The chain is built from TRBV2 and TRBJ1-2, with TRBD1 matching over 8 bases. Germline V gene sequence: CDR1 SNHLY, CDR2 FYNNEI. The CDR3 runs to 17 residues. V lost 7 bases to trimming and J lost 6 bases; unmatched junction nucleotides: 19. Full variable domain (remainder filled in from reference TRBV2 and TRBJ1-2): EPEVTQTPSHQVTQMGQEVILRCVPISNHLYFYWYRQILGQKVEFLVSFYNNEISEKSEIFDDQFSVERPDGSNFTLKIRSTKLEDSAMYFCASTKKTSGATGDGYTFGSGTRLTVV.

The chain couples TRBV2 to TRBJ1-2, with D possibly TRBD1 on 6 matching bases. CDR1 is SNHLY, CDR2 FYNNEI, per germline. The CDR3 is 14 residues long. Between the trimmed V and J ends, which lost 7 bases and 2 bases, there was a span of 14 bases. CDR3 nucleotide sequence: TGTGCCAGCACGGTAGGGGACAAGAACTATGGCTACACCTTC. This sequence encodes CASTVGDKNYGYTF.

The chain combines TRBV27 with TRBJ2-6, with unresolved D. Trimming pared 2 bases from V and 0 bases from J, leaving 5 bases between. The CDR3 spans 15 residues. Germline V gives CDR1 MNHEY, CDR2 SMNVEV (reference sequence). The CDR3 spells CASSLHSSGANVLTF. CDR3 DNA sequence: TGTGCCAGCAGTTTACACAGCTCTGGGGCCAACGTCCTGACTTTC.

Regarding this clone: The junction departs from the called germline gene at one end, perhaps through a read error. The rearrangement joins TRBV6-1 to TRBJ1-6; weak D call: TRBD1 (6 bases). This CDR3 has 15 amino acids. Per germline, CDR1 MNHNS and CDR2 SASEGT. The chain's CDR3 is CASTEQGSYNSPLHF. The CDR3 DNA follows: TGTGCCAGCACTGAACAGGGTTCCTATAATTCACCCCTCCACTTT.

The rearrangement joins TRBV7-2 to TRBJ2-3, with 9 bases matching TRBD2. The ends lost 5 bases at V and 6 bases at J; junction bases unmatched: 18. Germline V lookup: CDR1 SGHTA, CDR2 FQGNSA. This CDR3 contains 18 residues. The CDR3 region has the DNA TGTGCCAGCAGCCCAATCAAACCTTTAGCGGGGGCGCAGGATACGCAGTATTTT. Amino acids: CASSPIKPLAGAQDTQYF.

This chain uses TRBV25-1 with TRBJ1-4; 7 bases are shared with TRBD1. V shed 2 bases, J shed 3 bases, and the junction held 3 bases outside the gene matches. The CDR3 contains 15 residues. From germline, CDR1 is MGHDK and CDR2 SYGVNS. The CDR3 DNA reads as TGTGCCAGCAGTGAAGTACAGGGGTCTAATGAAAAACTGTTTTTT. This codes for CASSEVQGSNEKLFF. Filled out from reference TRBV25-1 and TRBJ1-4, the complete variable domain reads EADIYQTPRYLVIGTGKKITLECSQTMGHDKMYWYQQDPGMELHLIHYSYGVNSTEKGDLSSESTVSRIRTEHFPLTLESARPSHTSQYLCASSEVQGSNEKLFFGSGTQLSVL.

This sequence joins TRBV24-1 and TRBJ2-7, with 10 positions matching TRBD1. Germline V lookup: CDR1 KGHDR, CDR2 SFDVKD. This CDR3 has 17 amino acids. V shed 4 bases, J shed 0 bases, and the junction held 8 bases outside the gene matches. This chain's CDR3 is CATSDGTGEPLSYEQYF. CDR3 DNA: TGTGCCACCAGTGACGGGACAGGGGAACCCCTCTCCTACGAGCAGTACTTC.

V is TRBV19 and J is TRBJ1-2; 8 bases agree with TRBD1. The CDR3 is 15 residues long. V lost 1 base, J lost 0 bases, and 1 base stayed unmatched. The germline gives CDR1 LNHDA, CDR2 SQIVND (reference sequence). In DNA form, the CDR3 reads TGTGCCAGTAGTATAGCGGGACAGGCTAACTATGGCTACACCTTC. The encoded protein is CASSIAGQANYGYTF. The entire variable domain, with the rest obtained from reference TRBV19 and TRBJ1-2, is as follows: DGGITQSPKYLFRKEGQNVTLSCEQNLNHDAMYWYRQDPGQGLRLIYYSQIVNDFQKGDIAEGYSVSREKKESFPLTVTSAQKNPTAFYLCASSIAGQANYGYTFGSGTRLTVV.

This chain joins TRBV18 and TRBJ1-4, with a tentative D call TRBD1 (6 bases). The germline V and J ends were trimmed by 3 bases and 4 bases, with 18 bases remaining between them. The CDR3 loop spans 17 amino acids. Germline V CDR1 and CDR2: KGHSH, LQKENI. CDR3 region: CASSPLSGTRVNEKLFF. The CDR3 nucleotides are TGTGCCAGCTCACCCTTGTCCGGGACAAGGGTTAATGAAAAACTGTTTTTT. Filled out from reference TRBV18 and TRBJ1-4, the complete variable domain reads NAGVMQNPRHLVRRRGQEARLRCSPMKGHSHVYWYRQLPEEGLKFMVYLQKENIIDESGMPKERFSAEFPKEGPSILRIQQVVRGDSAAYFCASSPLSGTRVNEKLFFGSGTQLSVL.

This chain connects TRBV15 to TRBJ2-4; no clear D. The CDR3 consists of 14 residues. The germline V gene has CDR1 LNHNV and CDR2 YYDKDF (reference sequence). Trimming removed 5 bases from V and 5 bases from J, with 13 bases in between. This CDR3 is CATSLSGKQNIQYF. The CDR3 coding sequence is TGTGCCACCAGCCTATCAGGAAAGCAAAACATTCAGTACTTC. The variable domain in full, completed from reference TRBV15 and TRBJ2-4, reads DAMVIQNPRYQVTQFGKPVTLSCSQTLNHNVMYWYQQKSSQAPKLLFHYYDKDFNNEADTPDNFQSRRPNTSFCFLDIRSPGLGDTAMYLCATSLSGKQNIQYFGAGTRLSVL.

The chain recombines TRBV18 with TRBJ2-5; 7 bases are a match to TRBD1. Per the germline V gene, CDR1 is KGHSH and CDR2 is LQKENI. V shed 0 bases and J 5 bases; nucleotides not matched to a gene: 9. The CDR3 spans 16 residues. The CDR3 is CASSPPLKGAGETQYF. The CDR3 coding sequence is TGTGCCAGCTCACCACCGTTAAAGGGGGCTGGGGAGACCCAGTACTTC.

The rearrangement uses TRBV6-5 and TRBJ1-2; D is possibly TRBD1 (5 bases). CDR1 is MNHEY and CDR2 is SVGAGI in the germline V gene. This CDR3 comprises 14 residues. V was trimmed by 2 bases and J by 6 bases, leaving 13 bases between them. CDR3 nucleotides: TGTGCCAGCAGTTACACCTCAGGGATGGATGGCTACACCTTC. Translating gives CASSYTSGMDGYTF.

This clone is a singleton in its sample. The gene calls are TRBV4-3 and TRBJ1-6; 7 nucleotides align to TRBD1. Germline lookup yields CDR1 LGHNA and CDR2 YSLEER. V shed 1 base, J shed 5 bases, and the junction held 11 bases outside the gene matches. The CDR3 length is 18 residues. The CDR3 nucleotides read TGCGCCAGCAGCCAAGCCCTCCACGGACAGGCCAATAATTCACCCCTCCACTTT. Its protein is CASSQALHGQANNSPLHF.

The chain links TRBV13 to TRBJ1-2; TRBD1 is a possible D gene (6 bases). CDR1 PRHDT and CDR2 FYEKMQ come from the germline V gene (reference sequence). Trimming pared 4 bases from V and 6 bases from J, leaving 18 bases between. The CDR3 spans 15 residues. CDR3 coding DNA: TGTGCCAGCAGCTCCTCACGAACAGGGCAGAATGGCTACACCTTC. Residues: CASSSSRTGQNGYTF.

The chain uses TRBV28 and TRBJ2-7; 8 positions agree with TRBD1. This CDR3 has 16 amino acids. CDR1 and CDR2 (germline): MDHEN, SYDVKM. The V gene end was trimmed by 5 bases and the J gene end by 1 base; junction bases not matched to a gene: 10. CDR3 DNA sequence: TGTGCCAGCAGTCCCTCCCGACAGGGGAGATCCTACGAGCAGTACTTC. Amino acid sequence: CASSPSRQGRSYEQYF. Looking up the rest from reference TRBV28 and TRBJ2-7 gives the full variable domain: DVKVTQSSRYLVKRTGEKVFLECVQDMDHENMFWYRQDPGLGLRLIYFSYDVKMKEKGDIPEGYSVSREKKERFSLILESASTNQTSMYLCASSPSRQGRSYEQYFGPGTRLTVT.

The chain recombines TRBV9 with TRBJ1-2; 9 bases are shared with TRBD1. Per germline, CDR1 SGDLS and CDR2 YYNGEE. Unmatched junction bases numbered 4, after V lost 5 bases and J lost 2 bases. The CDR3 is 14 residues long. This CDR3 is CASRQGAQNYGYTF. CDR3 nucleotide sequence: TGTGCCAGCAGACAGGGGGCGCAGAACTATGGCTACACCTTC.

This chain joins TRBV7-2 and TRBJ2-5; 12 nucleotides align to TRBD1. The ends lost 3 bases at V and 4 bases at J; junction bases unmatched: 3. Per the germline V gene, CDR1 is SGHTA and CDR2 is FQGNSA. The CDR3 spans 15 residues. This CDR3 reads CASSLGQGAGETQYF. CDR3 in DNA: TGTGCCAGCAGCTTGGGACAGGGGGCAGGAGAGACCCAGTACTTC.

The chain joins TRBV2 to TRBJ2-1, with TRBD2 matching 12 bases. CDR1 and CDR2 (germline): SNHLY, FYNNEI. V trimming: 7 bases; J trimming: 8 bases; junction bases outside the gene matches: 3. This CDR3 has 13 residues. The CDR3 sequence: CASTSGGAHEQFF. CDR3 DNA: TGTGCCAGCACTAGCGGGGGGGCCCATGAGCAGTTCTTC. Filled out from reference TRBV2 and TRBJ2-1, the complete variable domain reads EPEVTQTPSHQVTQMGQEVILRCVPISNHLYFYWYRQILGQKVEFLVSFYNNEISEKSEIFDDQFSVERPDGSNFTLKIRSTKLEDSAMYFCASTSGGAHEQFFGPGTRLTVL.

The chain links TRBV7-2 to TRBJ1-1; a weak D match, TRBD1 (6 bases). CDR1 is SGHTA, CDR2 FQGNSA, per germline. This CDR3 is 15 amino acids long. V lost 11 bases and J lost 1, with 20 bases in between. CDR3 residues: CAARLGGGANTEAFF. The CDR3 coding sequence is TGTGCCGCAAGGCTGGGGGGGGGCGCGAACACTGAAGCTTTCTTT. Full variable domain (outside the CDR3, taken from reference TRBV7-2 and TRBJ1-1): GAGVSQSPSNKVTEKGKDVELRCDPISGHTALYWYRQSLGQGLEFLIYFQGNSAPDKSGLPSDRFSAERTGGSVSTLTIQRTQQEDSAVYLCAARLGGGANTEAFFGQGTRLTVV.

This rearrangement joins TRBV30 to TRBJ1-2; 8 bases match TRBD1. This CDR3 comprises 12 residues. V trimming: 8 bases; J trimming: 7 bases; junction bases outside the gene matches: 9. Germline-derived CDR1 and CDR2 are GTSNPN and SVGIG (reference sequence). CDR3: CAGRTGSSGYTF. CDR3 coding DNA: TGTGCCGGAAGGACAGGGAGTAGTGGCTACACCTTC.

This chain uses TRBV5-1 with TRBJ1-4, with 8 positions matching TRBD1. Trimming removed 4 bases from V and 2 bases from J; junction bases left unmatched: 7. The CDR3 extends over 16 amino acids. The V gene's germline CDR1 is SGHRS and CDR2 YFSETQ. The CDR3 region is CASSDKTGGTNEKLFF. The CDR3 DNA reads as TGCGCCAGCAGCGATAAAACAGGGGGGACTAATGAAAAACTGTTTTTT.

The chain combines TRBV9 with TRBJ2-5, with 7 positions matching TRBD2. The CDR3 totals 14 residues. V shed 4 bases, J shed 5 bases, and the junction held 8 bases outside the gene matches. Per the germline V gene, CDR1 is SGDLS and CDR2 is YYNGEE. CDR3 nucleotides: TGTGCCAGCAGCCCCAGACTAGCTGGCGAGACCCAGTACTTC. It translates to CASSPRLAGETQYF.

J is TRBJ1-2 and V is TRBV18, with unresolved D. Germline-derived CDR1 and CDR2 are KGHSH and LQKENI. Trimming cost V 1 base and J 2 bases, with 14 bases left between them. The CDR3 is made up of 16 amino acids. As DNA, the CDR3 is TGTGCCAGCTCACCACGTCAGGAAGGTGGAAACTATGGCTACACCTTC. Amino acids: CASSPRQEGGNYGYTF.

The chain links TRBV24-1 to TRBJ1-1, with 10 bases fitting TRBD1. The CDR3 covers 12 residues. Per the germline V gene, CDR1 is KGHDR and CDR2 is SFDVKD. V trimming: 2 bases; J trimming: 10 bases; junction bases outside the gene matches: 0. As DNA, the CDR3 is TGTGCCACCAGTGATTGGACAGGGGGAGCTTTCTTT. Residues: CATSDWTGGAFF.

This chain joins TRBV5-6 and TRBJ2-2; 10 bases match TRBD1. The germline CDR1 and CDR2 sequences are SGHDT and YYEEEE. The CDR3 has 16 residues. Trimming at V came to 4 bases and at J to 6 bases, leaving 9 bases not matched to a gene. DNA for the CDR3: TGTGCCAGCAGCGTTTTCGGGACAGGGGTGTCCGGGGAGCTGTTTTTT. This translates into CASSVFGTGVSGELFF.

This chain uses TRBV2 with TRBJ2-7, with a tentative D call TRBD1 (5 bases). Per the germline V gene, CDR1 is SNHLY and CDR2 is FYNNEI. Trimming left V 5 bases short and J 2 bases short, with 10 bases between. The CDR3 covers 13 residues. The CDR3 region is CASSPRTTYEQYF. In nucleotides, the CDR3 is TGTGCCAGCAGTCCGAGGACAACCTACGAGCAGTACTTC.